One sample yielded the 17 T cell receptor beta chains listed below, sequenced in a study of OX40 agonist ivuxolimab in advanced cancers. Only in-frame clones appear in the TCRdb table, and some are missing; sequencing was by immunoSEQ multiplex PCR. The sample carries more than 95,000 clones, 91% recorded once. The input for sequencing was CD4+ or CD8+ T cells sorted from blood, taken in a trial of the OX40 agonist ivuxolimab. The source is an adult with an advanced solid tumor such as melanoma, head and neck, liver or kidney cancer.

V usage is TRBV4-2 and J usage is TRBJ2-3; D is perhaps TRBD1 (5 bases). The CDR3 is 13 amino acids. CDR1 LGHNA and CDR2 YNFKEQ come from the germline V gene. V lost 6 bases, J lost 0 bases, and 7 bases lay in between. The CDR3 coding sequence is TGTGCCAGCAGACAGGACAGCACAGATACGCAGTATTTT. It is translated as CASRQDSTDTQYF.

Notes on this clone: Other nucleotide sequences in the sample specify the same CDR3. The chain uses TRBV7-2 and TRBJ2-7; D is undetermined. Germline CDR1 SGHTA, CDR2 FQGNSA. CDR3 size: 12 residues. Trimming shortened V by 1 base and J by 7 bases, and 8 bases separated the two germline ends. CDR3: CASSLEVGEQYF. The CDR3 region has the DNA TGTGCCAGCAGCTTAGAGGTGGGAGAGCAGTACTTC.

The genes are TRBV15 and TRBJ1-1; tentatively, D is TRBD1 (5 bases). The CDR3 is 14 amino acids. CDR1 is LNHNV and CDR2 is YYDKDF in the germline V gene (reference sequence). The V gene lost 1 base and the J gene lost 1 base, with 7 bases spanning the gap. The CDR3 loop reads CATSRVGANTEAFF. DNA for the CDR3: TGTGCCACCAGCAGAGTAGGGGCGAACACTGAAGCTTTCTTT.

This rearrangement joins TRBV15 to TRBJ1-6; D not resolved. Germline-derived CDR1 and CDR2 are LNHNV and YYDKDF (reference sequence). The CDR3 is 14 residues long. Trimming left V 3 bases short and J 8 bases short, with 11 bases between. The CDR3 protein is CATSRTGWDSPLHF. In DNA, the CDR3 is TGTGCCACCAGCAGGACCGGCTGGGATTCACCCCTCCACTTT.

The V and J genes are TRBV6-5 and TRBJ1-5; D may be TRBD1 (5 bases). The CDR3 consists of 14 residues. CDR1 is MNHEY and CDR2 is SVGAGI in the germline V gene. The V and J ends lost 4 bases and 6 bases respectively, with 13 bases between them. CDR3 DNA sequence: TGTGCCAGCAGTTGGGGGAGGGCTGGTCAGCCCCAGCATTTT. It is translated as CASSWGRAGQPQHF.

The chain combines TRBV7-2 with TRBJ1-4; D call uncertain. V was pared by 5 bases and J by 2 bases, with 24 bases between. The CDR3 runs 19 residues. From germline, CDR1 is SGHTA and CDR2 FQGNSA. The CDR3 loop is CASSRWPRRRVTTNEKLFF. The CDR3 region has the DNA TGTGCCAGCAGCCGTTGGCCGCGCAGGAGGGTTACCACTAATGAAAAACTGTTTTTT.

The rearrangement uses TRBV7-2 and TRBJ1-1, with D tentatively TRBD1 (6 bases). V was cut by 3 bases and J by 5 bases, with 16 bases left in between. This CDR3 spans 15 amino acids. In germline, CDR1 is SGHTA, CDR2 FQGNSA. Here the CDR3 reads CASSFGGQGPTEAFF. CDR3 in DNA: TGTGCCAGCAGCTTTGGAGGGCAGGGGCCGACTGAAGCTTTCTTT.

The V call is TRBV7-9, the J call TRBJ1-5; 7 bases match TRBD1. J lost 6 bases, V lost 5 bases, and 16 bases had no gene match. Per the germline V gene, CDR1 is SEHNR and CDR2 is FQNEAQ (reference sequence). This CDR3 spans 17 amino acids. As DNA, the CDR3 is TGTGCCAGCAGCCCACTTAGTAGGAAGGGGGCGCGTCAGCCCCAGCATTTT. Its translation: CASSPLSRKGARQPQHF. Based on the CDR3 plus reference TRBV7-9 and TRBJ1-5, the full variable domain is DTGVSQNPRHKITKRGQNVTFRCDPISEHNRLYWYRQTLGQGPEFLTYFQNEAQLEKSRLLSDRFSAERPKGSFSTLEIQRTEQGDSAMYLCASSPLSRKGARQPQHFGDGTRLSIL.

The chain joins TRBV19 to TRBJ1-3, with 7 bases matching TRBD1. The V segment lost 4 bases and the J segment 2 bases; nucleotides outside the gene matches: 8. The CDR3 is made up of 16 amino acids. Germline V CDR1 and CDR2: LNHDA, SQIVND (reference sequence). The CDR3 region is CASSTTGFSTGNTIYF. CDR3 sequence (DNA): TGTGCCAGTAGTACGACAGGGTTCTCCACTGGAAACACCATATATTTT.

The chain joins TRBV27 to TRBJ2-4; D gene unclear. Germline V gene sequence: CDR1 MNHEY, CDR2 SMNVEV (reference sequence). The CDR3 sequence is 14 residues long. V lost 5 bases, J lost 7 bases, and 15 bases lay in between. CDR3: CASSLSHGWNIQYF. In nucleotides, the CDR3 is TGTGCCAGCAGTCTCTCCCATGGGTGGAACATTCAGTACTTC.

The chain recombines TRBV6-5 with TRBJ2-7, with 7 bases identical to TRBD1. The V and J ends lost 7 bases and 1 base, in that order; junction bases with no gene match: 4. This CDR3 region has 13 residues. In germline, CDR1 is MNHEY, CDR2 SVGAGI. CDR3 region: CASKSTGSYEQYF. The CDR3 DNA sequence: TGTGCCAGCAAATCGACAGGGTCCTACGAGCAGTACTTC.

CDR3 in amino acids: CASSGTASTDTQYF. CDR3 sequence (DNA): TGTGCCAGCAGCGGGACCGCTAGCACAGATACGCAGTATTTT. The V gene is TRBV6-1, the J gene TRBJ2-3; D possibly matches TRBD1 or TRBD2 (5 bases each). The CDR3 length is 14 residues. Germline V lookup: CDR1 MNHNS, CDR2 SASEGT. Deletions cut 6 bases from V and 0 bases from J, with 10 bases between.

V gene TRBV4-2 combines with J gene TRBJ2-3, with unresolved D. The V gene lost 0 bases and the J gene lost 3 bases, with 4 bases spanning the gap. In germline, CDR1 is LGHNA, CDR2 YNFKEQ. This CDR3 comprises 13 residues. Here the CDR3 reads CASSQDETDTQYF. The CDR3 nucleotides are TGTGCCAGCAGCCAAGATGAAACAGATACGCAGTATTTT.

The chain employs TRBV7-9 and TRBJ2-5, with a weak D call TRBD1 (6 bases). Trimming shortened V by 6 bases and J by 0 bases, and 11 bases separated the two germline ends. The CDR3 loop spans 14 amino acids. Germline CDR1 SEHNR, CDR2 FQNEAQ (reference sequence). CDR3 region: CASSYQGNQETQYF. The CDR3 coding sequence is TGTGCCAGCAGTTACCAGGGGAACCAAGAGACCCAGTACTTC.

The rearrangement joins TRBV19 to TRBJ2-2; 11 bases map to TRBD2. CDR1 is LNHDA and CDR2 is SQIVND in the germline V gene (reference sequence). V lost 6 bases and J lost 4; bases outside the gene matches: 4. CDR3 length: 15 amino acids. The chain's CDR3 is CASSRLAGRTGELFF. The CDR3 DNA follows: TGTGCCAGTAGCAGACTAGCGGGACGCACCGGGGAGCTGTTTTTT.

This chain uses TRBV5-1 with TRBJ2-1; 11 bases line up with TRBD2. Germline V lookup: CDR1 SGHRS, CDR2 YFSETQ. V trimming: 4 bases; J trimming: 3 bases; junction bases outside the gene matches: 6. This CDR3 has 16 amino acids. CDR3: CASSPRTSGLYNEQFF. In DNA form, the CDR3 reads TGCGCCAGCAGCCCCAGGACTAGCGGGCTCTACAATGAGCAGTTCTTC.

The chain has TRBV11-3 and TRBJ2-5; D gene ambiguous. In germline, CDR1 is SGHNT, CDR2 YENEEA. CDR3 length: 14 residues. V was pared by 3 bases and J by 3 bases, with 11 bases between. CDR3 DNA sequence: TGTGCCAGCAGCTTGAGTGGCCGGGAAGAGACCCAGTACTTC. Translating gives CASSLSGREETQYF.